A single sample is the source of the 9 T cell receptor beta chains below, sequenced in a study of T cell responses to AZD1222 COVID-19 vaccine. Clones were read by immunoSEQ multiplex PCR, and TCRdb kept only the in-frame ones, dropping some. The table shows some 80,000 clones, with around three quarters occurring only once. Specimen: peripheral blood, collected 28 days after the second dose of the MenACWY control vaccine. These receptors were obtained from an adult who received the MenACWY meningococcal vaccine as a control.

This clone has more than one count but fewer than ten. The chain has TRBV10-1 and TRBJ2-3; no clear D. The CDR3 totals 13 residues. V lost 0 bases and J lost 11, with 12 bases in between. Germline CDR1 and CDR2: WNHNN and SYGVQD (reference sequence). The CDR3 DNA reads as TGCGCCAGCAGTGAGTCAGTGAGGAGAGTGCAGTATTTT. Protein sequence: CASSESVRRVQYF.

The chain recombines TRBV2 with TRBJ2-6; no firm D call. V was cut by 2 bases and J by 1 base, with 6 bases left in between. The CDR3 has 15 amino acids. The germline CDR1 and CDR2 sequences are SNHLY and FYNNEI. CDR3 DNA: TGTGCCAGCAGTGAAACCTGGTCTGGGGCCAACGTCCTGACTTTC. Translated: CASSETWSGANVLTF.

CDR3 in DNA: TGTGCCAGCTCCGCGTCGATCTATGGCTACACCTTC. Its translation: CASSASIYGYTF. The chain carries TRBV6-5 and TRBJ1-2; the D is unclear. The CDR3 has 12 amino acids. V lost 8 bases to trimming and J lost 4 bases, with 11 bases between them. The germline gives CDR1 MNHEY, CDR2 SVGAGI.

As to this clone: The same CDR3 is also encoded by other DNA sequences in this sample. The chain recombines TRBV3-1 (or the pseudogene TRBV3-2) with TRBJ2-2, with 11 bases lining up with TRBD2. Germline CDR1 LGHDT, CDR2 YNNKEL (reference sequence). CDR3 length: 16 amino acids. Trimming at V came to 1 base and at J to 6 bases, leaving 4 bases not matched to a gene. The CDR3 reads CASSQGSGRASGELFF. The DNA of the CDR3 is TGTGCCAGCAGCCAAGGTAGCGGGAGGGCCTCCGGGGAGCTGTTTTTT.

The J gene is TRBJ2-7, the V gene TRBV28; a weak D match, TRBD1 (6 bases). The CDR3 consists of 16 residues. Germline V gives CDR1 MDHEN, CDR2 SYDVKM. The V end was cut by 5 bases, the J end by 0 bases, with 17 bases between. The DNA for the CDR3 is TGTGCCAGCAGTATGAGTCTTACAGGGCTCTCCTACGAGCAGTACTTC. Translating gives CASSMSLTGLSYEQYF.

This rearrangement joins TRBV9 to TRBJ2-3; D call uncertain. V was trimmed by 2 bases and J by 1 base, leaving 11 bases between them. Germline CDR1 is SGDLS and CDR2 is YYNGEE. The CDR3 covers 15 residues. The CDR3 protein is CASSVQPVGTDTQYF. As DNA, the CDR3 is TGTGCCAGCAGCGTCCAACCTGTGGGCACAGATACGCAGTATTTT. Complete variable domain (other parts from reference TRBV9 and TRBJ2-3): DSGVTQTPKHLITATGQRVTLRCSPRSGDLSVYWYQQSLDQGLQFLIQYYNGEERAKGNILERFSAQQFPDLHSELNLSSLELGDSALYFCASSVQPVGTDTQYFGPGTRLTVL.

This clone was seen just once. This chain joins TRBV11-2 and TRBJ2-1; TRBD2 matches 7 bases. The CDR3 is 15 amino acids. The junction had 7 bases not matched to a gene; V was cut back by 4 bases and J by 4 bases. The germline gives CDR1 SGHAT, CDR2 FQNNGV. The CDR3 loop is CASSSLGAGYNEQFF. Here the CDR3 DNA reads TGTGCCAGCAGCTCCTTGGGAGCGGGATACAATGAGCAGTTCTTC.

V and J are TRBV9 and TRBJ2-7, with 8 bases matching TRBD1. CDR3 length equals 14 residues. V lost 0 bases and J lost 7; bases outside the gene matches: 6. Germline values: CDR1 SGDLS, CDR2 YYNGEE. CDR3 DNA sequence: TGTGCCAGCAGCGTAGGGCCCGGGACAGGTGAGCAGTACTTC. Amino acid sequence: CASSVGPGTGEQYF.

This rearrangement joins TRBV12-5 to TRBJ1-1; D unclear. V shed 7 bases and J shed 0 bases, with 12 bases lying between them. CDR1 is LGHNT and CDR2 is FRNRAP in the germline V gene. This CDR3 comprises 14 residues. CDR3 protein: CASAYGIMNTEAFF. CDR3 nucleotide sequence: TGTGCTAGTGCGTATGGGATCATGAACACTGAAGCTTTCTTT.